This is a list of T cell receptor beta chains from one sample in a study of T cell repertoires in cytomegalovirus infection. A single record per CDR3 protein comes from TCRdb applying MiXCR to the reads. The repertoire holds roughly 600,000 distinct CDR3 sequences, about 24% seen once, with 6.5% to 10% in the top ten. Sequenced material: CD8+ T cells from PBMCs. These TCRs come from a human donor in good health (CMV status not recorded). Some clones in this sample may be carry-over from other donors' samples. Both conserved end residues are part of each CDR3. A D gene is named only where the DNA matches it firmly. Expanded clones get a size class; other rows say once, few or many, or leave the size out.

v_call	clone_size	j_call	d_call	cdr3_aa
TRBV14	-	TRBJ2-1	-	CASSQARGQYDEQFF
TRBV12-5	-	TRBJ2-2	-	CASGLGSANTGELFF
TRBV7-2	many	TRBJ2-7	TRBD1	CASSFLTGGNEQYF
TRBV9	once	TRBJ2-2	TRBD2	CASSVGRAGANTGELFF
TRBV5-1	few	TRBJ2-3	TRBD1	CASSPGWTGGTDTQYF
TRBV7-6	many	TRBJ2-2	-	CASKTTGELFF
TRBV13	-	TRBJ1-4	TRBD1	CASSYRDRNEKLFF
TRBV20-1	-	TRBJ1-1	-	CSGFETNTEAFF
TRBV5-5	-	TRBJ1-5	-	CASSLAGAGSGVGQPQHF
TRBV7-3	-	TRBJ2-1	-	CASSFVPGNEQFF
TRBV6-2/TRBV6-3	few	TRBJ2-3	-	CASSVEAGDITDTQYF
TRBV28	few	TRBJ2-3	-	CASSLRGGSGTDTQYF
TRBV4-1	few	TRBJ2-3	TRBD2	CASSISPLAGGNGTDTQYF
TRBV19	many	TRBJ2-7	-	CASSMGVVGDYEQYF
TRBV11-1	-	TRBJ2-1	-	CVSSPIGSNEQFF
TRBV14	-	TRBJ1-5	-	CASSQGSEPQHF